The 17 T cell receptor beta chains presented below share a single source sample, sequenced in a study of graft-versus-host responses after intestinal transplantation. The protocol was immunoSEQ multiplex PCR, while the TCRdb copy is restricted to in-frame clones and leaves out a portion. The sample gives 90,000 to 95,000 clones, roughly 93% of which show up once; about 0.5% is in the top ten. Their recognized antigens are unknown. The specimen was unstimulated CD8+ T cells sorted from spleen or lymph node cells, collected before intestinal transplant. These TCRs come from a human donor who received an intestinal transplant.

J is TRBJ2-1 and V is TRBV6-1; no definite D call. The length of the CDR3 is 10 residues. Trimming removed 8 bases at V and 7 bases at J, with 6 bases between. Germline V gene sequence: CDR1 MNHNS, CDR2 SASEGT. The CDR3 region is CASGRNEQFF. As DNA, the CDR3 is TGTGCCAGCGGCAGGAATGAGCAGTTCTTC.

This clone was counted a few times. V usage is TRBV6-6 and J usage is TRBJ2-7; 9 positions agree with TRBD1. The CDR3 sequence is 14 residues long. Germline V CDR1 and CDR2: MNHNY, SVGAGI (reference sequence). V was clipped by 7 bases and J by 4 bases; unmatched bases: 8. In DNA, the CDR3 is TGTGCCAGCAATTCCGGGACAGGGTTATACGAGCAGTACTTC. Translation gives CASNSGTGLYEQYF.

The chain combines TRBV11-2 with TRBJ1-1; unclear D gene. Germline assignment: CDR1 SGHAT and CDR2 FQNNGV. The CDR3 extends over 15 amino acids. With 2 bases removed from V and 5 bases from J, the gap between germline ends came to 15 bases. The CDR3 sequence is CASSLSQGSGTEAFF. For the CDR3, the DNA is TGTGCCAGCAGCTTATCCCAAGGGAGCGGAACTGAAGCTTTCTTT.

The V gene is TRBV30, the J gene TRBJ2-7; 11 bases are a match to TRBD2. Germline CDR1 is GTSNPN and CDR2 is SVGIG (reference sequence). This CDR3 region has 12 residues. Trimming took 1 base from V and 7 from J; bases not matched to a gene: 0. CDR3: CAWSGLAGEQYF. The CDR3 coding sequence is TGTGCCTGGAGTGGACTAGCGGGGGAGCAGTACTTC.

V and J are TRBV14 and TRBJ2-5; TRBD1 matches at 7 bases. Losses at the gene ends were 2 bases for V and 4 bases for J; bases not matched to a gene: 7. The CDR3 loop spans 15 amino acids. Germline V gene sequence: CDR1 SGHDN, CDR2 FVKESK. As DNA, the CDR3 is TGTGCCAGCAGCCAAATCCAGGGGGTAGGAGAGACCCAGTACTTC. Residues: CASSQIQGVGETQYF.

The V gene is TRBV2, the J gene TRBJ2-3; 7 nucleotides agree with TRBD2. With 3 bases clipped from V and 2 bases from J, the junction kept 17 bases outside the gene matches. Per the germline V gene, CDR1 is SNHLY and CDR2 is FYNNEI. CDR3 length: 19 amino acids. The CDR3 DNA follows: TGTGCCAGCAGTGACCCGGGACTACCCACCCTCCGCTTCACAGATACGCAGTATTTT. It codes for CASSDPGLPTLRFTDTQYF.

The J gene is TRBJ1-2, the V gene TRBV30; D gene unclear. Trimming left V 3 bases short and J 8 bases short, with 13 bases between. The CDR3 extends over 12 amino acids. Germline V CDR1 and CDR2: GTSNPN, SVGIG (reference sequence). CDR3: CAWSGWEGGYTF. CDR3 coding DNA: TGTGCCTGGAGCGGCTGGGAGGGCGGCTACACCTTC.

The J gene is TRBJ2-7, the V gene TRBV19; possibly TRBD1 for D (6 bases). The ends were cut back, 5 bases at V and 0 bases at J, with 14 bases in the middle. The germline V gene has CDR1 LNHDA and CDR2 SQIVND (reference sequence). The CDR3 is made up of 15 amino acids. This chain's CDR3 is CASSFGGGLSYEQYF. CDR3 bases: TGTGCCAGTAGTTTTGGGGGCGGCCTCTCCTACGAGCAGTACTTC.

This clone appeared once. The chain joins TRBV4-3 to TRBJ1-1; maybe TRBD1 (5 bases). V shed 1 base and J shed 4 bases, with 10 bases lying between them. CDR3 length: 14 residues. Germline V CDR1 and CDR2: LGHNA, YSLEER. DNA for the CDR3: TGCGCCAGCAGCCAAGTTGGGGGGTTCACTGAAGCTTTCTTT. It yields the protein CASSQVGGFTEAFF.

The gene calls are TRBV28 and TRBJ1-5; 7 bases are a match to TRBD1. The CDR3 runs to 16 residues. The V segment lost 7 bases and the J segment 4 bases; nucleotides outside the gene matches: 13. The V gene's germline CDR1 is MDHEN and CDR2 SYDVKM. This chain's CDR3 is CASTSLDRVRNQPQHF. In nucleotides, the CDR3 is TGTGCCAGCACGTCCCTCGACAGGGTAAGAAATCAGCCCCAGCATTTT.

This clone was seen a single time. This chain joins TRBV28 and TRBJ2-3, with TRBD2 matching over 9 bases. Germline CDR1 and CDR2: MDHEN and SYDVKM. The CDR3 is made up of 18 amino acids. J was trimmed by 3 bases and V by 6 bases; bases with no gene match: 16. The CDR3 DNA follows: TGTGCCAGCAGCCCTATAACGGCTAGCGGGGACCAAACAGATACGCAGTATTTT. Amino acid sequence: CASSPITASGDQTDTQYF.

DNA for the CDR3: TGTGCCAGCAGCTTAGCGGGGTATGAGCAGTTCTTC. It yields the protein CASSLAGYEQFF. V usage is TRBV5-4 and J usage is TRBJ2-1, with 7 bases that match TRBD2. Trimming cost V 2 bases and J 8 bases; bases outside gene matches: 1. This CDR3 spans 12 amino acids. CDR1 is SGHNT, CDR2 YYREEE, per germline (reference sequence).

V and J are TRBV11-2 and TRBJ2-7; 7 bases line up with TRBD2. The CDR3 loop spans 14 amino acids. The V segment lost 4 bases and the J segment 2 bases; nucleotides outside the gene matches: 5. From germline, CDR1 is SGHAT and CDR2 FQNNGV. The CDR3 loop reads CASSWASGTYEQYF. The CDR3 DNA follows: TGTGCCAGCAGCTGGGCTAGCGGCACCTACGAGCAGTACTTC.

CDR3 DNA: TGTGCCAGCAGCCAATCTGGGGAGGGCGAGGGCCTGCTCAATTCACCCCTCCACTTT. Its protein product is CASSQSGEGEGLLNSPLHF. The chain recombines TRBV16 with TRBJ1-6, with D hard to call. CDR3 length: 19 amino acids. In germline, CDR1 is KGHSY, CDR2 FQNENV. Trimming took 0 bases from V and 7 from J, leaving 22 bases between them. Looking up the rest from reference TRBV16 and TRBJ1-6 gives the full variable domain: GEEVAQTPKHLVRGEGQKAKLYCAPIKGHSYVFWYQQVLKNEFKFLISFQNENVFDETGMPKERFSAKCLPNSPCSLEIQATKLEDSAVYFCASSQSGEGEGLLNSPLHFGNGTRLTVT.

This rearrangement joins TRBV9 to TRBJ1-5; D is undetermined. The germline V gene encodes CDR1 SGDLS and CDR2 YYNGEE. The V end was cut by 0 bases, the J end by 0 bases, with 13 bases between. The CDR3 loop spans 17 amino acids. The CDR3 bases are TGTGCCAGCAGCGTAGTCGTCAAAAGCTCTAGCAATCAGCCCCAGCATTTT. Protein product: CASSVVVKSSSNQPQHF.

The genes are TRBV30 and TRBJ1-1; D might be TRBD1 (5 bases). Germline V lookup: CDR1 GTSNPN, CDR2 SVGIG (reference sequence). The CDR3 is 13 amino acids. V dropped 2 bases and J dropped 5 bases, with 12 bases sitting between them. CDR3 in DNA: TGTGCCTGGAGTTGGATGGGGGGAACTGAAGCTTTCTTT. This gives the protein CAWSWMGGTEAFF.

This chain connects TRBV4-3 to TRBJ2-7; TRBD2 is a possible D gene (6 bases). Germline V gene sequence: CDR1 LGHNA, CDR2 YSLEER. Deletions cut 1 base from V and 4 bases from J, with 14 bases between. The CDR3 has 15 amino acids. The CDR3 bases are TGCGCCAGCAGCCAAGCCGGCGGACTAATTTACGAGCAGTACTTC. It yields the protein CASSQAGGLIYEQYF.